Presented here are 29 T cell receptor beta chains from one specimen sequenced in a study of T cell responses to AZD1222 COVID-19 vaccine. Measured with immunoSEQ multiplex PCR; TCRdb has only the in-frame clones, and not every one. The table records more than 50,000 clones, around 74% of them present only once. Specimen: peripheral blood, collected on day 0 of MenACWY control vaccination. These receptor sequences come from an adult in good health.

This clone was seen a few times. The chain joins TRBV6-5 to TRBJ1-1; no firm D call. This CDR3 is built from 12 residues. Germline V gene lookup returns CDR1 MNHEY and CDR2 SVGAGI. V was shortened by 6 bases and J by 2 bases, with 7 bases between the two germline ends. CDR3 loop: CASRGTNTEAFF. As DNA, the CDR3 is TGTGCCAGCAGGGGAACTAACACTGAAGCTTTCTTT.

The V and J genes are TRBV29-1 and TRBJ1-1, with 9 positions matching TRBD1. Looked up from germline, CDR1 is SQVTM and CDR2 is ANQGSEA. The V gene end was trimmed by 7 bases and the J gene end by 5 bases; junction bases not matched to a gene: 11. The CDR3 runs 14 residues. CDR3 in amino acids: CSAQDRGQTTEAFF. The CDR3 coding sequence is TGCAGCGCTCAGGACAGGGGACAAACGACTGAAGCTTTCTTT.

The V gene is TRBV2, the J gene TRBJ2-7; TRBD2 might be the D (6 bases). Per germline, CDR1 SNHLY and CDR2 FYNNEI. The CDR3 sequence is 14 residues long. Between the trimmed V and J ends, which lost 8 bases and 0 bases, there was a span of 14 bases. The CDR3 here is CASGAGPNSYEQYF. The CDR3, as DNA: TGTGCCAGCGGGGCGGGGCCGAACTCCTACGAGCAGTACTTC.

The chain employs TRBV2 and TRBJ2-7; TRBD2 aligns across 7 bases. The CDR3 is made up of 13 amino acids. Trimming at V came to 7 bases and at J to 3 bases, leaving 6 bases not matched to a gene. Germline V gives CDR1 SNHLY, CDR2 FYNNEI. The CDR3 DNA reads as TGTGCCAGCACCGAGGGGAGGGTCTACGAGCAGTACTTC. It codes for CASTEGRVYEQYF.

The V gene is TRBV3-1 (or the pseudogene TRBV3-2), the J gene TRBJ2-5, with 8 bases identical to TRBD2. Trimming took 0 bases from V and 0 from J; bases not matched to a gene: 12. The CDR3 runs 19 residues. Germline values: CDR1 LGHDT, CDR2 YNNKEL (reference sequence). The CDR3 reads CASSQEVSSSGPYQETQYF. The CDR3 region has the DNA TGTGCCAGCAGCCAAGAGGTGTCGTCTAGCGGGCCGTACCAAGAGACCCAGTACTTC.

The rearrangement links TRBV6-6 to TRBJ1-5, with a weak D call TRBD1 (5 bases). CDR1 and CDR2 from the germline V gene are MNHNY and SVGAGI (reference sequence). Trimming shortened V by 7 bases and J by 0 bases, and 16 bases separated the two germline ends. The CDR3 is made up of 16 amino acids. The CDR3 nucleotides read TGTGCCAGCACTCTAAGGAGGGACGGTAGCAATCAGCCCCAGCATTTT. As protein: CASTLRRDGSNQPQHF.

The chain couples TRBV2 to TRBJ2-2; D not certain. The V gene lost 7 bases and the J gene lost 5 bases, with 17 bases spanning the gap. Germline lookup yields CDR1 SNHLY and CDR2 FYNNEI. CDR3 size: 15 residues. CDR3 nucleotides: TGTGCCAGCACCTGGGATACTCCCCGGACCGGGGAGCTGTTTTTT. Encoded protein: CASTWDTPRTGELFF.

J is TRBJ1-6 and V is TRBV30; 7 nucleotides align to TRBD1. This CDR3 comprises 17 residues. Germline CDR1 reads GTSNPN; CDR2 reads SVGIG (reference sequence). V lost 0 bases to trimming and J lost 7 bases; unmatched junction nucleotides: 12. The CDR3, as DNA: TGTGCCTGGAGTGTACAGGGGCGAAACAGATACAATTCACCCCTCCACTTT. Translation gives CAWSVQGRNRYNSPLHF.

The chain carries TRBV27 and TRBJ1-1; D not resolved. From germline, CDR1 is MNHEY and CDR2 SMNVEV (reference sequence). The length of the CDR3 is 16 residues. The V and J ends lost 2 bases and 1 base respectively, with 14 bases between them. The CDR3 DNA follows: TGTGCCAGCAGTTTACGGACGTTCAATGGGAACACTGAAGCTTTCTTT. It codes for CASSLRTFNGNTEAFF.

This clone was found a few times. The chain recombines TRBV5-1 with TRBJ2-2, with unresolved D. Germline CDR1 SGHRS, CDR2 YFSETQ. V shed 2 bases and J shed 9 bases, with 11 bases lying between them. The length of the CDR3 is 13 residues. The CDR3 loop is CASSFLEGRELFF. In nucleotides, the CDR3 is TGCGCCAGCAGCTTCCTCGAAGGGAGGGAGCTGTTTTTT. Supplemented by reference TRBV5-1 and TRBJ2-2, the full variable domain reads KAGVTQTPRYLIKTRGQQVTLSCSPISGHRSVSWYQQTPGQGLQFLFEYFSETQRNKGNFPGRFSGRQFSNSRSEMNVSTLELGDSALYLCASSFLEGRELFFGEGSRLTVL.

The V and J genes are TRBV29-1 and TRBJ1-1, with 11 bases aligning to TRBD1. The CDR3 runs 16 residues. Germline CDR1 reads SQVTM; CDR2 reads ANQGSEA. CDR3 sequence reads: CAVTGTGGLGVSEAFF. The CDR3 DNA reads TGCGCCGTTACCGGGACAGGGGGGCTAGGGGTCTCTGAAGCTTTCTTT.

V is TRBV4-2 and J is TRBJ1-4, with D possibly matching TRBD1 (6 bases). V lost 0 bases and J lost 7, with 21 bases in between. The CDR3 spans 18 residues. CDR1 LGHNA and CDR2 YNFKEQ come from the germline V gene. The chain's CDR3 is CASSQEWSAGGVREKLFF. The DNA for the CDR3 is TGTGCCAGCAGCCAAGAGTGGTCGGCGGGGGGCGTTCGTGAAAAACTGTTTTTT.

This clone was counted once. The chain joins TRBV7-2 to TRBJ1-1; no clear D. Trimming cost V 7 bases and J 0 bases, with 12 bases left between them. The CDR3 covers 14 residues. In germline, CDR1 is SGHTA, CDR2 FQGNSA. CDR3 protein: CASTQGYMNTEAFF. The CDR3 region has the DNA TGTGCCAGCACCCAAGGGTACATGAACACTGAAGCTTTCTTT.

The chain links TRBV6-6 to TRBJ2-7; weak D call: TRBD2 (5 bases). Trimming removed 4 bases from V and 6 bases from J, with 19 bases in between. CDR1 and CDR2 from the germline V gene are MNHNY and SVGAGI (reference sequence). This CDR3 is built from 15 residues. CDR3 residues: CASSLDSTGTFEQYF. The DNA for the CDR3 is TGTGCCAGCAGTTTGGACTCCACGGGTACGTTCGAGCAGTACTTC.

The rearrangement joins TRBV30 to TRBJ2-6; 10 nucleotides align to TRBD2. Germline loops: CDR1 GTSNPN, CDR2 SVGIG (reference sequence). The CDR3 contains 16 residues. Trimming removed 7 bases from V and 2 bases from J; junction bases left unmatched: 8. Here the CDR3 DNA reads TGTGCCTCAACGGGAGCGGGAGGGCCTGGGGCCAACGTCCTGACTTTC. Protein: CASTGAGGPGANVLTF. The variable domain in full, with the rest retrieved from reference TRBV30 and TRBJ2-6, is SQTIHQWPATLVQPVGSPLSLECTVEGTSNPNLYWYRQAAGRGLQLLFYSVGIGQISSEVPQNLSASRPQDRQFILSSKKLLLSDSGFYLCASTGAGGPGANVLTFGAGSRLTVL.

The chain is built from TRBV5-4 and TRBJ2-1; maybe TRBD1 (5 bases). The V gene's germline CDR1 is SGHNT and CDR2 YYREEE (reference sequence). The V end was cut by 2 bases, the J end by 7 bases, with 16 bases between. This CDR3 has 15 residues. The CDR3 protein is CASSLGRANNNEQFF. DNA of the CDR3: TGTGCCAGCAGCTTAGGCAGGGCTAACAATAATGAGCAGTTCTTC.

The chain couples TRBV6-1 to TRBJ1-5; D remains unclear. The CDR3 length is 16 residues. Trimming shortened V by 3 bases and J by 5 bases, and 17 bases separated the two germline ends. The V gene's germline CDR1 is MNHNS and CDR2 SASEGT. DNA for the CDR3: TGTGCCAGCAGTGACCGCTTTAGGGCCTTCTATCAGCCCCAGCATTTT. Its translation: CASSDRFRAFYQPQHF.

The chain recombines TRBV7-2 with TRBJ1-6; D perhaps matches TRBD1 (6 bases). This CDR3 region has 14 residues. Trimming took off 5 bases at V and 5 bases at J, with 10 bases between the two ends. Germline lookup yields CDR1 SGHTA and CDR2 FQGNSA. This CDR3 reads CASSTTGNNSPLHF. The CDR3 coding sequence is TGTGCCAGCAGCACCACAGGGAATAATTCACCCCTCCACTTT.

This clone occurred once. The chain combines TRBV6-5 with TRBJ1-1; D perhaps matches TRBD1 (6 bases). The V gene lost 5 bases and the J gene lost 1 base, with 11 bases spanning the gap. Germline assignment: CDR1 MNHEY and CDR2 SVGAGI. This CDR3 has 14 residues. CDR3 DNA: TGTGCCAGCAGTACTAACAGGGAGAACACTGAAGCTTTCTTT. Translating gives CASSTNRENTEAFF.

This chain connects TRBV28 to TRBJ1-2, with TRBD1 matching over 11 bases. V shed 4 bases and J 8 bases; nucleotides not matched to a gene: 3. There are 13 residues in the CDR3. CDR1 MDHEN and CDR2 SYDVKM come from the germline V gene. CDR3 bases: TGTGCCAGCAGTTACCGGGACAGGGGGGGCTACACCTTC. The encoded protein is CASSYRDRGGYTF.

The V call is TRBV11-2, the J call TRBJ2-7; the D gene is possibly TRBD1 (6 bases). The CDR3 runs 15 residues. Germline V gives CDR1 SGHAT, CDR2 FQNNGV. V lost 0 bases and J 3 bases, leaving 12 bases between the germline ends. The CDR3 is CASSLDQTTGYEQYF. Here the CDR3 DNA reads TGTGCCAGCAGCTTAGATCAAACGACAGGCTACGAGCAGTACTTC. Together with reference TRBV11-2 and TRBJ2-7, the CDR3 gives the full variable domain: EAGVAQSPRYKIIEKRQSVAFWCNPISGHATLYWYQQILGQGPKLLIQFQNNGVVDDSQLPKDRFSAERLKGVDSTLKIQPAKLEDSAVYLCASSLDQTTGYEQYFGPGTRLTVT.

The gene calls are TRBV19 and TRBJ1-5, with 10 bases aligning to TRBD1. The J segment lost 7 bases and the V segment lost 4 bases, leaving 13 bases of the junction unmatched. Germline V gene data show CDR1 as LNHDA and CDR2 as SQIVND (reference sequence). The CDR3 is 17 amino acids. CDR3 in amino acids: CASSTGFGQGVGQPQHF. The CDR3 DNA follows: TGTGCCAGTAGTACGGGTTTTGGACAGGGGGTAGGCCAGCCCCAGCATTTT. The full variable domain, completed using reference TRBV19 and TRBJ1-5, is DGGITQSPKYLFRKEGQNVTLSCEQNLNHDAMYWYRQDPGQGLRLIYYSQIVNDFQKGDIAEGYSVSREKKESFPLTVTSAQKNPTAFYLCASSTGFGQGVGQPQHFGDGTRLSIL.

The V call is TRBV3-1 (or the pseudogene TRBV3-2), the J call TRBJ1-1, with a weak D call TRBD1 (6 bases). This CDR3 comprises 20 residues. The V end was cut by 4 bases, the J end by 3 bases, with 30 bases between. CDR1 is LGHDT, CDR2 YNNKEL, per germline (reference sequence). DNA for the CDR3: TGTGCCAGCAGCCCGGGTTTTTCAACAGGGAAAAAAAGGATGGACACTGAAGCTTTCTTT. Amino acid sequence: CASSPGFSTGKKRMDTEAFF.

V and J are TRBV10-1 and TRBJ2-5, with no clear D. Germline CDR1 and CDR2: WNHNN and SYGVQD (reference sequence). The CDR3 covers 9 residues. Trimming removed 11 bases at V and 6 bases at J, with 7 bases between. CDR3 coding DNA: TGCGCCCAGCTGCAGACCCAGTACTTC. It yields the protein CAQLQTQYF.

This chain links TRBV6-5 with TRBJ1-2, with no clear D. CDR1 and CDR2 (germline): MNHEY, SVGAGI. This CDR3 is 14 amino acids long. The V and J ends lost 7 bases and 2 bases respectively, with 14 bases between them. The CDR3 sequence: CASTPLPGNYGYTF. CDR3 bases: TGTGCCAGCACCCCACTCCCGGGGAACTATGGCTACACCTTC.

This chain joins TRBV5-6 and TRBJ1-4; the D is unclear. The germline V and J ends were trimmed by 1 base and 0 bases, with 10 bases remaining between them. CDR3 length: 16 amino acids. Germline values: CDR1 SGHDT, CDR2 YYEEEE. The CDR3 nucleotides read TGTGCCAGCAGCTTGTCCGGATTTGCAACTAATGAAAAACTGTTTTTT. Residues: CASSLSGFATNEKLFF.

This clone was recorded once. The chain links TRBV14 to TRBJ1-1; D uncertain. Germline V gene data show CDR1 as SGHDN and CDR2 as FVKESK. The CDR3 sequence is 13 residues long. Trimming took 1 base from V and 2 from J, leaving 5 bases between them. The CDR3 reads CASSQVPNTEAFF. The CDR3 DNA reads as TGTGCCAGCAGCCAAGTCCCCAACACTGAAGCTTTCTTT.

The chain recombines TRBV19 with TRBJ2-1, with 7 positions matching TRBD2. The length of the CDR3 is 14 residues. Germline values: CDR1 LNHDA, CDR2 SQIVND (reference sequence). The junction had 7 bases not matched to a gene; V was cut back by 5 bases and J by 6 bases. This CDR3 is CASSPAGLPNEQFF. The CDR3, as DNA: TGTGCCAGTAGTCCAGCGGGACTCCCCAATGAGCAGTTCTTC.

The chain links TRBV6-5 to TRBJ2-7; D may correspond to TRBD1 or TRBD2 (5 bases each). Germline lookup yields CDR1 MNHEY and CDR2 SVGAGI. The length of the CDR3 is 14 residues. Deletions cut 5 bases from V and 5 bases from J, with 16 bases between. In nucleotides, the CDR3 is TGTGCCAGCAGTAGACGGGGCCCGGTGGACGAGCAGTACTTC. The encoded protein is CASSRRGPVDEQYF.